The present entry profiles one TCR beta chain with its context. This clonotype was counted a few times. No cognate antigen has been identified for it. No base-level quality is on record; no much larger clone is a single base apart. V has 8 bases trimmed and J has 0 bases trimmed; junction bases matching no gene number 7. From the cysteine up to the phenylalanine, the CDR3 has a length of 15 residues. CDR3 DNA only is kept here, 45 bases in frame from base 1. Sequences MNHEY (CDR1) and SVGEGT (CDR2) are obtained from the germline V gene. The data were taken from a study of T cells in Graves' hyperthyroidism and ophthalmopathy (dated by TCRdb to the late 2010s). As for the study more broadly: Peripheral blood samples were taken at initial diagnosis, before any treatment was given. Prospective prediction of ophthalmopathy was tested in an independent validation cohort of some 19 hyperthyroidism patients and roughly 16 patients who later progressed to ophthalmopathy. Thyroid tissue and blood T-cell repertoires from several Graves' hyperthyroidism patients were also compared in the study. TCR Vbeta CDR3 sequencing of approximately 140 peripheral blood samples (roughly 43 ophthalmopathy, 75 hyperthyroidism and approximately 17 progressor patients) is reported in the paper. After blood sampling, hyperthyroidism patients were treated with methimazole at a starting dose of 30 mg daily, and ophthalmopathy patients were treated with high-dose intravenous methylprednisolone. A discovery cohort of approximately 100 patients, roughly 40 with Graves' ophthalmopathy and more than 55 with stable Graves' hyperthyroidism, was used to find distinguishing TCR V-J signatures. The 100 or so discovery patients were randomly split 7:3 into training and test sets. Study-wide findings and limitations: During validation, the model predicted progression to ophthalmopathy a median of roughly 7.1 months ahead of onset, with approximately 70% sensitivity and 72.22% specificity. Blood samples also contained most of the expanded thyroid clonotypes (frequency above 0.001), which suggests that blood repertoires may reflect thyroid immune responses. A 13 V-J signature model separated ophthalmopathy from stable hyperthyroidism, with roughly 88% sensitivity and 81.08% specificity in cross-validation and 80%/75% in testing. Sample size was not statistically predetermined, and blinding of investigators to group allocation was not performed.

TCR beta CDR3 regions were amplified from RNA transcripts. For the first round of RT-PCR on the TCR CDR3, the HTBI primer set was used together with the Qiagen OneStep RT-PCR kit. Libraries were constructed in a second round of multiplex PCR, after which size selection and purification were carried out. Sequencing of the libraries was done on an Illumina HiSeq2000 using paired-end 100 bp reads. The original pipeline was this. Raw data were processed with SOAPnuke, discarding reads with adapters, uncalled bases, mean Phred below 15, or no exact constant-primer or identifier match. COPE v1.2.5 was used to merge high-quality paired reads, and clonotypes were defined as unique nucleotide sequences. Clonotypes were aligned to IMGT TRBV, TRBD and TRBJ reference segments using MiTCR v1.1. The analysis included only V-J combinations with a frequency above 0.0001, which together covered over 98% of the repertoires. A TCS score was defined as the ratio between F50 (clonal expansion) and ExV (chaos), using BLOSUM62-based TCRdist between CDR3 peptides within each V-J. Welch's t-statistics and random forest reduced several hundred V-J features to 10 to 15, which were used in a naive Bayes classifier (R e1071). TCRdb cleaned the public reads at Q25 with fastp, built clones with MiXCR and kept in-frame beta chains. Every entry covers one CDR3 protein and lists the most common genes and DNA from its rows. These V and J calls originate from TCRdb's pipeline instead of the authors' own analysis. The sample records approximately 610,000 distinct CDR3 sequences, 16% of which are singletons. The ten largest clones capture around a sixth of the sample.

Graves' hyperthyroidism was defined as stable when no progression to ophthalmopathy occurred over 18 months of follow-up. Hyperthyroidism patients were aged 18 to 65 years and newly diagnosed, with disease duration of less than 2 months. Patients with uncontrolled infections, other autoimmune diseases, pregnancy or lactation were excluded. Diagnoses were based on clinical symptoms, serum thyroxine and TRAb, thyroid ultrasound and orbital computed tomography. PBMCs were separated from roughly 10 ml of fresh peripheral blood using Ficoll-Paque density gradient centrifugation. Trizol reagent was used to extract total RNA, and RNA quality was then checked on an Agilent 2100 Bioanalyzer.

The sample was blood. The receptor's source is a woman aged 18-29 years with Graves' hyperthyroidism. The chain is assembled from TRBV6-2 or TRBV6-3 and TRBJ2-1; 7 of the junction bases match TRBD2. The CDR3 in this case is CASAPRLASYNEQFF. The DNA reads as follows: TGTGCCAGCGCTCCGAGACTAGCCTCCTACAATGAGCAGTTCTTC.